This T cell receptor (beta chain) emerged from a study of T cell responses to AZD1222 COVID-19 vaccine. Here immunoSEQ multiplex PCR was the method, and the copy in TCRdb shows in-frame clones only, minus some. Of around 120,000 clones in the sample, roughly nine tenths were seen once. The germline gives CDR1 MNHNS, CDR2 SASEGT. The length of the CDR3 is 14 residues. This clone was found once. One end of the junction varies from germline; a read error may be responsible. V is TRBV6-1 and J is TRBJ1-1; tentative D call: TRBD1 (6 bases). The receptor's source is an adult in good health. This specimen consisted of peripheral blood, obtained on day 0 of AZD1222 vaccination. CDR3 nucleotides: TGTGCCAGCAGGGAAGGGGGGGTCATAACTGAAGCTTTCTTT. Translating it yields CASREGGVITEAFF.